The entry below gives a single T cell receptor beta chain sequence along with its context. This receptor's antigen is unknown. Qualities for individual bases were not recorded, and no much larger clone is one base off. At one collaborating source in Seattle, patients were enrolled during active infection and were followed longitudinally through the course of disease. Collaborating institutions collected whole blood in K2EDTA tubes following their own protocols. Collaborator samples were shipped for TCRbeta analysis as frozen whole blood, isolated PBMCs, or DNA extracted from either sample type. The sample belongs to a study of blood T cell repertoires in COVID-19 (dated by TCRdb to 2019 to 2021). With respect to the entire study: The collaborator samples originated in the United States, Italy and Spain and spanned the acute and convalescent phases of COVID-19. Sample metadata almost always included a de-identified subject ID, COVID-19 status, age in years and sex. The material from the prospective study consisted of cDNA or gDNA derived from T cells, B-cell-depleted T cells, or PBMCs. Subjects who had been exposed to COVID-19, were actively infected with it, or had recovered from it provided the deeply sampled blood TCRbeta repertoires that made up the dataset. The repertoires were released in a freely available public database meant as a resource for research on the immune response to SARS-CoV-2. Samples were obtained from the ongoing ImmuneRACE study (first 160 participants) and from some 1,200 subjects provided by 6 global collaborators. Where available, HLA class I and class II types were taken from metadata supplied by the sample provider and were not determined by assay-based typing.

TCRbeta CDR3 regions were amplified from genomic DNA using the immunoSEQ Assay, a bias-controlled multiplex PCR. Under the source paper's analysis protocol: The number of nucleated cells in each sample was estimated by amplification of reference gene primers within the assay. To quantify the absolute abundance of each unique TCRbeta CDR3 rearrangement, sequence reads were collapsed and filtered. For each sample, productive Simpson clonality was calculated as the square root of Simpson's diversity index over productive rearrangements. What TCRdb holds here is the immuneACCESS table cut down to in-frame rearrangements. Part of the clones is not present; checked against another copy, under half of the missing clones reflect an unresolved V gene, and the others are unexplained. V and J calls and clone size are as listed in that table; D and trimming were resolved from the DNA. For this sample there are around 75,000 clones; under 85% appear just once. About 14% of the sample is taken by the ten largest.

Counted from cysteine to phenylalanine, this CDR3 has 12 amino acids. Only the CDR3 portion is preserved as DNA: 36 bases, with reading frame beginning at the first base. CDR1 and CDR2 (SGHKS, YYEKEE) derive from the germline V gene (reference sequence). Here V drops 3 bases and J drops 5 bases, and the junction holds 2 bases not matched to any gene. Beyond this particular receptor, the publication reports: The quantity of clinical and demographic metadata differed by source and by participant and was supplied without curation.

This receptor was obtained from a man in his fifties with COVID-19, enrolled during active disease. The V and J segments used are TRBV5-5 and TRBJ2-7, and 7 bases in between align with TRBD2. The sequencing input was peripheral blood. CDR3 region: CASSWEGNEQYF. The sequenced DNA is TGTGCCAGCAGCTGGGAGGGGAACGAGCAGTACTTC.